The clone carrying this T cell receptor beta chain was detected only a few times. Its target is unknown. All donors came from Russia, were Caucasian and healthy, and spanned ages roughly 6 to 100. This record belongs to a study of blood T cells in healthy people across ages. Whole-study findings and limits: Possibly confounding the expanded clonotype changes was the fact that donor CMV status was unknown.

There are 15 residues in the CDR3. V was pared by 3 bases and J by 0 bases, with 5 bases of the junction left unmatched. The germline gives CDR1 DFQATT, CDR2 SNEGSKA (reference sequence). A sample-barcoded 5' primer and a J-beta primer mix were used in a second PCR of roughly 6 to 12 cycles. TCRdb re-called the 5' RACE reads through MiXCR, storing one row per CDR3 protein. Here the sample spans around 710,000 distinct CDR3 sequences, 40% to 45% being singletons. The clonotype was recovered from a woman in her sixties in good health. The sequencing sample was made of blood. The chain joins TRBV20-1 to TRBJ2-7; TRBD2 matches 10 bases. The CDR3 bases are TGCAGTGCTAGGTCACTAGCGGGACCCTCCTACGAGCAGTACTTC. This gives the protein CSARSLAGPSYEQYF.